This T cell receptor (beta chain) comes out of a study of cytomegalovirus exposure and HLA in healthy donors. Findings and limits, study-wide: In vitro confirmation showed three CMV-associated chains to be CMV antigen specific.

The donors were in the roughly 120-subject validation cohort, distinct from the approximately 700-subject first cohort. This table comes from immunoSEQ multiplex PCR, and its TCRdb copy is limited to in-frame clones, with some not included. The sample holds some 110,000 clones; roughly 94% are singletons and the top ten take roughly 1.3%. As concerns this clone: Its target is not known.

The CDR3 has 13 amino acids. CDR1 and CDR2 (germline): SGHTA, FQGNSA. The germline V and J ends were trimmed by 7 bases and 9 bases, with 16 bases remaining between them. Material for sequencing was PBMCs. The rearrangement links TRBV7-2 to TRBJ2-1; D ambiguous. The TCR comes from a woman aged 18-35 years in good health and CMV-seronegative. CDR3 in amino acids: CASTSPGVGEQFF. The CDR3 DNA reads TGTGCCAGCACCTCCCCCGGTGTTGGTGAGCAGTTCTTC.